This is a list of T cell receptor beta chains from one sample in a study of CD8 T cells in Susac syndrome. TCRdb reprocessed the immunoSEQ multiplex PCR reads with MiXCR, giving one entry per CDR3 protein. Among about 430,000 distinct CDR3 sequences listed, approximately 89% were seen once. The source material was CD8+ T cells from PBMCs. The receptor set was obtained from a human donor with multiple sclerosis. The CDR3 runs from the conserved cysteine through the conserved F or W. The order of the fields is J gene, D gene, clone size, V gene, CDR3 protein, CDR3 DNA. D genes are given only for firm matches. Clone size is stated in some rows and not others, as once, few, many or a class when expanded.

TRBJ2-1 TRBD1 . TRBV9 CASSAGTGGLYEQFF TGTGCCAGCAGCGCCGGGACAGGGGGCTTGTATGAGCAGTTCTTC
TRBJ1-2 . few TRBV6-1 CASTKDSGYTF TGTGCCAGCACAAAAGACAGTGGCTACACCTTC
TRBJ2-3 TRBD2 . TRBV10-3 CAITLAGTVGDTQYF TGTGCCATCACCCTAGCGGGGACAGTGGGGGATACGCAGTATTTT
TRBJ1-2 . . TRBV18 CASSSVEGGSREPYGYTF TGTGCCAGCTCATCAGTAGAAGGGGGGTCAAGAGAGCCCTATGGCTACACCTTC
TRBJ2-3 . . TRBV7-9 CASSPQIEMGSGTDTQYF TGTGCCAGCAGCCCGCAGATTGAGATGGGCTCTGGCACAGATACGCAGTATTTT
TRBJ2-2 . . TRBV27 CASSPGLWNTGELFF TGTGCCAGCAGCCCGGGACTCTGGAACACCGGGGAGCTGTTTTTT
TRBJ2-7 TRBD1 . TRBV27 CASRWDRGYEQYF TGTGCCAGCAGGTGGGACAGGGGGTACGAGCAGTACTTC
TRBJ2-3 . once TRBV9 CASSVALATSTDTQYF TGTGCCAGCAGCGTAGCTCTAGCGACTAGCACAGATACGCAGTATTTT
TRBJ2-1 TRBD1 . TRBV6-5 CASSYKGQGFNEQFF TGTGCCAGCAGTTACAAGGGACAGGGGTTCAATGAGCAGTTCTTC
TRBJ2-1 TRBD1 . TRBV19 CASSIQAGGSYNEQFF TGTGCCAGTAGTATACAGGCAGGGGGCTCCTACAATGAGCAGTTCTTC
TRBJ2-5 . . TRBV13 CASSDGIRGTQYF TGTGCCAGCAGCGACGGGATCCGGGGGACCCAGTACTTC
TRBJ1-1 TRBD1 . TRBV29-1 CSVEEHRGSTEAFF TGCAGCGTTGAAGAGCACAGGGGGAGCACTGAAGCTTTCTTT
TRBJ2-3 TRBD2 . TRBV27 CASSLYPGLAASTDTQYF TGTGCCAGCAGTTTATATCCGGGACTAGCGGCTAGCACAGATACGCAGTATTTT
TRBJ2-1 . . TRBV24-1 CATSDFGNEQFF TGTGCCACCAGTGATTTCGGAAATGAGCAGTTCTTC
TRBJ1-5 . . TRBV27 CASSWTENQPQHF TGTGCCAGCAGTTGGACAGAGAATCAGCCCCAGCATTTT
TRBJ2-1 . . TRBV27 CASTETVNNEQFF TGTGCCAGCACTGAAACGGTAAACAATGAGCAGTTCTTC
TRBJ2-3 . . TRBV14 CASSQDLGLGSTDTQYF TGTGCCAGCAGCCAAGATCTTGGCCTTGGGAGCACAGATACGCAGTATTTT
TRBJ2-2 . . TRBV12-3/TRBV12-4 CASSFDANTGELFF TGTGCCAGCAGCTTTGACGCAAACACCGGGGAGCTGTTTTTT
TRBJ1-5 . . TRBV29-1 CSVDRQNTDTQHF TGCAGCGTTGACAGGCAGAACACAGATACGCAGCATTTT
TRBJ1-3 . . TRBV20-1 CSAPRGDSGNTIYF TGCAGTGCCCCCCGGGGTGACTCTGGAAACACCATATATTTT
TRBJ1-1 TRBD1 . TRBV5-1 CASSGQGDTEAFF TGCGCCAGCAGCGGACAGGGGGACACTGAAGCTTTCTTT
TRBJ2-1 . . TRBV20-1 CSARDLKDKSFSYNEQFF TGCAGTGCTAGAGATCTCAAGGACAAAAGTTTCTCCTACAATGAGCAGTTCTTC
TRBJ2-1 TRBD1 . TRBV7-9 CASSFTGVSYNEQFF TGTGCCAGCAGCTTTACAGGGGTTTCCTACAATGAGCAGTTCTTC
TRBJ1-3 . once TRBV7-6 CASSLEEGNTIYF TGTGCCAGCAGCTTGGAAGAAGGAAACACCATATATTTT
TRBJ2-1 . . TRBV27 CASSMAGEGRENEQFF TGTGCCAGCAGTATGGCGGGCGAGGGTCGGGAAAATGAGCAGTTCTTC
TRBJ2-2 . . TRBV29-1 CSVDRNTGELFF TGCAGCGTTGACAGGAACACCGGGGAGCTGTTTTTT
TRBJ2-7 . . TRBV2 CASSEAGPDYYEQYF TGTGCCAGCAGTGAAGCGGGACCCGACTACTACGAGCAGTACTTC
TRBJ2-5 . . TRBV13 CASSLETEETQYF TGTGCCAGCAGCTTAGAGACCGAGGAGACCCAGTACTTC